The 31 T cell receptor beta chains below come from one sample, sequenced in a study of OX40 agonist ivuxolimab in advanced cancers. Generated by immunoSEQ multiplex PCR, the TCRdb table keeps only in-frame clones and is missing some. The sample lists about 73,000 clones, 85% to 90% seen once, with approximately 11% in the top ten. This material consisted of CD4+ or CD8+ T cells sorted from blood, taken in a trial of the OX40 agonist ivuxolimab. The receptors stem from an adult with an advanced solid tumor such as melanoma, head and neck, liver or kidney cancer.

This rearrangement joins TRBV27 to TRBJ1-2; no firm D call. This CDR3 has 13 residues. Germline loops: CDR1 MNHEY, CDR2 SMNVEV (reference sequence). V dropped 0 bases and J dropped 4 bases, with 6 bases sitting between them. The CDR3 loop reads CASSLSGPYGYTF. As DNA, the CDR3 is TGTGCCAGCAGTTTATCCGGACCCTATGGCTACACCTTC.

V gene TRBV6-5 combines with J gene TRBJ1-6, with D possibly TRBD1 on 5 matching bases. This CDR3 contains 16 residues. V shed 4 bases and J shed 9 bases, with 19 bases lying between them. Germline values: CDR1 MNHEY, CDR2 SVGAGI. CDR3 in DNA: TGTGCCAGCAGTTCCCATCCCGGGAGGGGCGGTTCACCCCTCCACTTT. Its protein is CASSSHPGRGGSPLHF.

This clone was picked up a small number of times. The CDR3, as DNA: TGTGCCAGCAGCTTGGGTGCATCGATGTACGAGCAGTACTTC. It codes for CASSLGASMYEQYF. The chain links TRBV5-6 to TRBJ2-7; D remains ambiguous. Germline loops: CDR1 SGHDT, CDR2 YYEEEE. The CDR3 is 14 amino acids. Trimming left V 0 bases short and J 4 bases short, with 11 bases between.

The chain has TRBV6-4 and TRBJ2-3, with 9 nucleotides matching TRBD2. This CDR3 region has 16 residues. Germline V gives CDR1 MRHNA, CDR2 SNTAGT. Trimming took 2 bases from V and 2 from J; bases not matched to a gene: 5. In nucleotides, the CDR3 is TGTGCCAGCAGTGACATGGCGGGAGGGTCCACAGATACGCAGTATTTT. Residues: CASSDMAGGSTDTQYF.

This rearrangement joins TRBV2 to TRBJ1-2, with D uncertain. CDR3 length: 11 amino acids. Germline V gene lookup returns CDR1 SNHLY and CDR2 FYNNEI. Between the trimmed V and J ends, which lost 4 bases and 5 bases, there was a span of 5 bases. The CDR3, as DNA: TGTGCCAGCAGTGTAGGATATGGCTACACCTTC. Amino acid sequence: CASSVGYGYTF. Looking up the rest from reference TRBV2 and TRBJ1-2 gives the full variable domain: EPEVTQTPSHQVTQMGQEVILRCVPISNHLYFYWYRQILGQKVEFLVSFYNNEISEKSEIFDDQFSVERPDGSNFTLKIRSTKLEDSAMYFCASSVGYGYTFGSGTRLTVV.

The chain carries TRBV25-1 and TRBJ2-7; 9 bases line up with TRBD2. Germline trimming cut 5 bases from V and 1 base from J; bases unmatched to any gene: 9. Germline CDR1 reads MGHDK; CDR2 reads SYGVNS. CDR3 length equals 16 residues. For the CDR3, the DNA is TGTGCCAGCAGTTATCTTTCTAGCGGGGCATCCTACGAGCAGTACTTC. Its protein is CASSYLSSGASYEQYF.

This chain uses TRBV5-4 with TRBJ2-7, with D hard to call. Between the trimmed V and J ends, which lost 2 bases and 2 bases, there was a span of 11 bases. In germline, CDR1 is SGHNT, CDR2 YYREEE (reference sequence). This CDR3 comprises 14 residues. CDR3 in amino acids: CASSLFPSAYEQYF. CDR3 DNA: TGTGCCAGCAGCTTATTTCCATCAGCCTACGAGCAGTACTTC.

This chain joins TRBV5-1 and TRBJ2-1; TRBD1 or TRBD2 may be the D gene (7 bases each). Trimming pared 1 base from V and 9 bases from J, leaving 14 bases between. Germline CDR1 SGHRS, CDR2 YFSETQ. The CDR3 spans 14 residues. Here the CDR3 DNA reads TGCGCCAGCAGCTTGTGGGAGGGGGCGATTGAGCAGTTCTTC. Encoded protein: CASSLWEGAIEQFF.

The chain carries TRBV4-1 and TRBJ1-1; TRBD1 is a possible D gene (5 bases). Trimming left V 4 bases short and J 3 bases short, with 12 bases between. Germline V gene lookup returns CDR1 MGHRA and CDR2 YSYEKL. The CDR3 is 14 residues long. In DNA, the CDR3 is TGCGCCAGCAGCCCGACAGTCCTCGACACTGAAGCTTTCTTT. This codes for CASSPTVLDTEAFF.

About this clone itself: The same CDR3 also results from other DNA sequences found in this sample. V is TRBV30 and J is TRBJ1-1; no clear D. Germline values: CDR1 GTSNPN, CDR2 SVGIG (reference sequence). The CDR3 loop spans 13 amino acids. V was cut by 0 bases and J by 1 base, with 6 bases left in between. The CDR3 region has the DNA TGTGCCTGGAGTGTACTAGGGAACACTGAAGCTTTCTTT. This translates into CAWSVLGNTEAFF.

V gene TRBV27 combines with J gene TRBJ2-7; D ambiguous. Germline V gene lookup returns CDR1 MNHEY and CDR2 SMNVEV (reference sequence). V was cut by 3 bases and J by 3 bases, with 21 bases left in between. This CDR3 comprises 17 residues. The CDR3 bases are TGTGCCAGCAGTTTGGCTCCGCGACGGCAGGAGCGCTACGAGCAGTACTTC. Its translation is CASSLAPRRQERYEQYF.

This rearrangement joins TRBV29-1 to TRBJ2-3; 11 nucleotides agree with TRBD2. The germline V gene has CDR1 SQVTM and CDR2 ANQGSEA. Trimming took 4 bases from V and 2 from J; bases not matched to a gene: 17. This CDR3 spans 19 amino acids. The CDR3 nucleotides read TGCAGCGTTGTGCAGGGCGTCCCGACTAGCGGGGTATACACAGATACGCAGTATTTT. The encoded protein is CSVVQGVPTSGVYTDTQYF.

This chain connects TRBV28 to TRBJ1-1; the D is unclear. CDR1 is MDHEN and CDR2 is SYDVKM in the germline V gene. The CDR3 totals 12 residues. V lost 0 bases and J 1 base, leaving 0 bases between the germline ends. The CDR3, as DNA: TGTGCCAGCAGTTTATGGAACACTGAAGCTTTCTTT. It encodes CASSLWNTEAFF.

CDR3 protein: CASSLRKSYEQYF. CDR3 in DNA: TGTGCCAGCAGTCTACGTAAGTCCTACGAGCAGTACTTC. The V gene is TRBV5-4, the J gene TRBJ2-7, with D unclear. Per the germline V gene, CDR1 is SGHNT and CDR2 is YYREEE (reference sequence). The CDR3 spans 13 residues. With 5 bases removed from V and 1 base from J, the gap between germline ends came to 10 bases. The variable domain in full, completed from reference TRBV5-4 and TRBJ2-7, reads ETGVTQSPTHLIKTRGQQVTLRCSSQSGHNTVSWYQQALGQGPQFIFQYYREEENGRGNFPPRFSGLQFPNYSSELNVNALELDDSALYLCASSLRKSYEQYFGPGTRLTVT.

This clone occurred a few times. One junction end disagrees with the germline gene, perhaps due to a read error. The V gene is TRBV20-1, the J gene TRBJ1-2, with a weak D call TRBD1 (5 bases). Per germline, CDR1 DFQATT and CDR2 SNEGSKA (reference sequence). The length of the CDR3 is 10 residues. In DNA, the CDR3 is TGCAGTGCTTACCGGGACCGAGACGCCTTC. Protein: CSAYRDRDAF.

The rearrangement uses TRBV6-1 and TRBJ2-2; D is ambiguous. The CDR3 spans 12 residues. Trimming took 6 bases from V and 7 from J, leaving 9 bases between them. Germline CDR1 is MNHNS and CDR2 is SASEGT. Here the CDR3 reads CASREIVGELFF. CDR3 sequence (DNA): TGTGCCAGCAGGGAGATTGTCGGGGAGCTGTTTTTT.

The chain links TRBV19 to TRBJ2-1; D is uncertain. The V end lost 1 base, the J end lost 6 bases, and 1 base lay between the germline ends. The CDR3 extends over 11 amino acids. Looked up from germline, CDR1 is LNHDA and CDR2 is SQIVND (reference sequence). The CDR3 sequence is CASSIANEQFF. Written as DNA, the CDR3 is TGTGCCAGTAGTATAGCCAATGAGCAGTTCTTC.

The rearrangement uses TRBV27 and TRBJ2-1; no clear D. The germline V gene encodes CDR1 MNHEY and CDR2 SMNVEV (reference sequence). The germline V and J ends were trimmed by 4 bases and 0 bases, with 7 bases remaining between them. The CDR3 length is 14 residues. In DNA form, the CDR3 reads TGTGCCAGCAGTTGGGCGGCCTCCTACAATGAGCAGTTCTTC. The encoded protein is CASSWAASYNEQFF.

The chain employs TRBV19 and TRBJ2-2; D possibly corresponds to TRBD2 (5 bases). Germline assignment: CDR1 LNHDA and CDR2 SQIVND (reference sequence). This CDR3 has 14 residues. V was shortened by 4 bases and J by 3 bases, with 9 bases between the two germline ends. CDR3 sequence (DNA): TGTGCCAGTAGTACCTCGAGGGACACCGGGGAGCTGTTTTTT. Translating gives CASSTSRDTGELFF.

This rearrangement joins TRBV12-5 to TRBJ1-2; 10 nucleotides line up with TRBD1. Germline CDR1 and CDR2: LGHNT and FRNRAP. The CDR3 has 13 residues. Trimming took 5 bases from V and 8 from J; bases not matched to a gene: 5. The CDR3 nucleotides read TGTGCTAGTGGTATGGGACAGGGGTACGGCTACACCTTC. Its translation: CASGMGQGYGYTF.

The CDR3: CASSLSQATLGVTF. The CDR3 nucleotides read TGTGCCAGCAGCTTATCGCAGGCGACTCTGGGAGTTACCTTC. The chain is built from TRBV11-2 and TRBJ1-2; D is unresolved. Germline CDR1 and CDR2: SGHAT and FQNNGV. V lost 2 bases to trimming and J lost 14 bases, with 21 bases between them. There are 14 residues in the CDR3.

The chain is built from TRBV7-6 and TRBJ2-1; D gene unclear. Trimming left V 1 base short and J 6 bases short, with 7 bases between. Germline assignment: CDR1 SGHVS and CDR2 FNYEAQ. This CDR3 has 13 residues. CDR3 in amino acids: CASSLGLTNEQFF. The CDR3 nucleotides are TGTGCCAGCAGCTTAGGACTCACCAATGAGCAGTTCTTC.

This CDR3 reads CASSDDYGYTF. CDR3 in DNA: TGCGCCAGCAGCGACGATTATGGCTACACCTTC. The chain has TRBV5-1 and TRBJ1-2; D is unclear. V dropped 4 bases and J dropped 5 bases, with 6 bases sitting between them. The CDR3 covers 11 residues. Germline CDR1 is SGHRS and CDR2 is YFSETQ. Filled out from reference TRBV5-1 and TRBJ1-2, the complete variable domain reads KAGVTQTPRYLIKTRGQQVTLSCSPISGHRSVSWYQQTPGQGLQFLFEYFSETQRNKGNFPGRFSGRQFSNSRSEMNVSTLELGDSALYLCASSDDYGYTFGSGTRLTVV.

In this sample, this clone turned up once. The gene calls are TRBV7-9 and TRBJ2-7, with D perhaps assigned TRBD1 or TRBD2 (6 bases each). Germline loops: CDR1 SEHNR, CDR2 FQNEAQ (reference sequence). V shed 1 base and J shed 6 bases, with 16 bases lying between them. This CDR3 is built from 15 residues. CDR3 amino acids: CASSLGGAGLSEQYF. The CDR3 region has the DNA TGTGCCAGCAGCTTAGGGGGGGCGGGCTTAAGCGAGCAGTACTTC.

CDR3 residues: CASSIDRGNEKLFF. Written as DNA, the CDR3 is TGTGCCAGCAGCATAGACAGGGGGAATGAAAAACTGTTTTTT. The J gene is TRBJ1-4, the V gene TRBV5-5; TRBD1 aligns across 9 bases. Germline-derived CDR1 and CDR2 are SGHKS and YYEKEE (reference sequence). J lost 5 bases, V lost 4 bases, and 3 bases had no gene match. The CDR3 totals 14 residues.

The J gene is TRBJ2-7, the V gene TRBV19; a weak D match, TRBD2 (7 bases). CDR1 is LNHDA and CDR2 is SQIVND in the germline V gene (reference sequence). The CDR3 is 14 amino acids. V lost 5 bases and J lost 1, with 12 bases in between. CDR3 in DNA: TGTGCCAGTAGTCAGGGAGGGGGGTCCTACGAGCAGTACTTC. It yields the protein CASSQGGGSYEQYF.

The chain recombines TRBV27 with TRBJ2-7; D is unclear. The CDR3 consists of 12 residues. Germline loops: CDR1 MNHEY, CDR2 SMNVEV (reference sequence). V lost 4 bases, J lost 6 bases, and 10 bases lay in between. The CDR3 here is CASSSPKLEQYF. Here the CDR3 DNA reads TGTGCCAGCAGTTCACCTAAGCTCGAGCAGTACTTC.

This clone was observed a handful of times. The CDR3 sequence: CASSLGDRRFNYGYTF. The CDR3 region has the DNA TGTGCCAGCAGCTTAGGGGACAGAAGATTTAACTATGGCTACACCTTC. The chain combines TRBV7-6 with TRBJ1-2; 7 nucleotides line up with TRBD1. This CDR3 region has 16 residues. In germline, CDR1 is SGHVS, CDR2 FNYEAQ. After removal of 1 base from V and 1 base from J, the junction contained 6 bases not matched to a gene.

CDR3 sequence reads: CAAVGDRTGELFF. The CDR3 DNA sequence: TGTGCCGCCGTGGGAGATCGAACCGGGGAGCTGTTTTTT. This rearrangement joins TRBV25-1 to TRBJ2-2; maybe TRBD2 (5 bases). The ends were cut back, 11 bases at V and 5 bases at J, with 15 bases in the middle. This CDR3 contains 13 residues. Germline V CDR1 and CDR2: MGHDK, SYGVNS.

The CDR3 DNA reads TGTGCCAGTAGTATGCTAGCGGGGTCGGGGACCCAGTACTTC. Its translation: CASSMLAGSGTQYF. The chain carries TRBV19 and TRBJ2-5, with 9 bases that match TRBD2. Germline CDR1 LNHDA, CDR2 SQIVND (reference sequence). This CDR3 has 14 residues. J gave up 7 bases and V 3 bases, and 6 bases lay outside the gene matches. The full variable domain, its missing parts supplied by reference TRBV19 and TRBJ2-5, is DGGITQSPKYLFRKEGQNVTLSCEQNLNHDAMYWYRQDPGQGLRLIYYSQIVNDFQKGDIAEGYSVSREKKESFPLTVTSAQKNPTAFYLCASSMLAGSGTQYFGPGTRLLVL.

The chain carries TRBV29-1 and TRBJ2-7; 9 bases are a match to TRBD2. Looked up from germline, CDR1 is SQVTM and CDR2 is ANQGSEA. The V segment lost 1 base and the J segment 6 bases; nucleotides outside the gene matches: 10. CDR3 length: 15 residues. The CDR3 spells CSVEVEAGGVGEQYF. The CDR3 nucleotides are TGCAGCGTTGAAGTGGAAGCGGGAGGTGTTGGCGAGCAGTACTTC.